This T cell receptor (beta chain) derives from a study of cytomegalovirus exposure and HLA in healthy donors. Study-wide results and caveats: HLA alleles showed associations with 16,951 TCR beta sequences in a later analysis, at a 0.05 false discovery rate.

Note on this clone: The antigen remains unidentified.

Germline lookup yields CDR1 SNHLY and CDR2 FYNNEI. With 3 bases clipped from V and 8 bases from J, the junction kept 6 bases outside the gene matches. The CDR3 is made up of 15 amino acids. With 60 Vbeta and 13 Jbeta primers, the PCR was carried out. Data came from immunoSEQ multiplex PCR; TCRdb stores just in-frame clones and leaves some out. The table shows more than 150,000 clones, with less than 90% occurring only once. This TCR was recovered from a girl under three years old in good health and CMV-seronegative. The V and J genes are TRBV2 and TRBJ2-1; 11 nucleotides match TRBD2. The sequenced material came from PBMCs. The CDR3 sequence: CASSERLAGGYEQFF. In DNA, the CDR3 is TGTGCCAGCAGTGAGAGGCTAGCGGGGGGTTATGAGCAGTTCTTC.